This T cell receptor (beta chain) was identified in a study of T-cell reconstitution after alpha-beta-depleted transplantation in children. General study points: By about two months after transplant, alpha-beta T cells reportedly arose from several hundred graft clones that had expanded.

TCRbeta library preparation incorporated unique molecular identifiers. TCRdb reanalysed the PCR reads using MiXCR and keeps one entry per CDR3 protein. The table includes over 150,000 distinct CDR3 sequences, 11% detected once. The CDR3 sequence is 13 residues long. CDR1 and CDR2 from the germline V gene are SEHNR and FQNEAQ (reference sequence). V lost 0 bases, J lost 2 bases, and 4 bases lay in between. This clonotype was detected many times. Its antigen is undetermined. The TCR sequence derives from a boy aged 2 to 9 with acute myeloid leukemia, due to receive a stem cell transplant. The V and J genes are TRBV7-9 and TRBJ2-5; no reliable D call. The input for sequencing was PBMCs, taken before TCRalphabeta/CD19-depleted stem cell transplant. The CDR3 DNA reads as TGTGCCAGCAGCTTAGCCCAGCAAGAGACCCAGTACTTC. Its translation is CASSLAQQETQYF.